This T cell receptor beta chain was observed in a study of PD-1 blockade in classical Hodgkin lymphoma (dated by TCRdb to between 2020 and 2021). General notes on the study: Nivolumab dosing was 3 mg/kg intravenously every 2 weeks, continuing until either disease progression or unacceptable toxicity. A peripheral blood immune signature of response to PD-1 blockade in classical Hodgkin lymphoma was defined using TCR beta sequencing and CyTOF. Beyond this particular receptor, the publication reports: Baseline diversity similar to that of newly diagnosed patients was observed in trial patients achieving complete response, whereas significantly lower diversity was observed in partial responders and progressors. By C4D1, a significant rise was seen in CD4+ TCR diversity but not in CD8+ TCR diversity (p=0.0027 vs p=0.16), and the rise was most apparent among complete responders (p=0.02). Lower diversity was observed in patients in whom nivolumab was started less than 1 year after ASCT, and these patients were excluded from later analyses so that confounding by immune reconstitution would be avoided. Baseline TCR diversity was reported to be lower in newly diagnosed patients than in healthy donors, and even lower in relapsed/refractory patients. The study covered only a single clinical trial cohort, and the causes of the repertoire differences, possibly disease activity or prior therapy, were still not defined.

The Qiagen DNeasy kit was used to extract genomic DNA both from unsorted PBMCs and from the negatively selected CD4+ and CD8+ fractions. Using primers that anneal to V and J segments, immunoSEQ multiplex PCR amplified the TCR beta CDR3 regions. A synthetic immune receptor repertoire was used to minimize amplification bias, and any residual bias was removed computationally once sequencing was done. The authors' pipeline ran thus. Repertoire diversity was quantified as the Shannon entropy index using custom Python scripts. Unsorted, CD4+ and CD8+ repertoires were analyzed separately, except for combined analyses in which CD4+ and CD8+ sequences were merged in silico. A clone counted as expanded when the clone's frequency after treatment rose at least 2-fold relative to C1D1, and clones undetected at baseline were given a pseudocount of 0.5. Clones with 0 or 1 copy at C1D1 were classified as singleton clones, and clones with 2 or more copies were classified as non-singleton clones. By matching protein sequences in sorted samples from the same patient, clones expanded in unsorted samples were annotated as CD4+, CD8+ or unknown. Wilcoxon tests on paired samples were used to test changes in diversity from C1D1 to C4D1. This immuneACCESS table, as held by TCRdb, lists in-frame sequences with V and J called but not all clones. Of the missing ones, under half trace to an unresolved V gene in checked studies; the others have no known cause. V, J and clone size derive from that table, while D and trimming were established from the DNA sequence. Present in this sample are around 9,000 clones, 80% to 85% of which were seen just once. The ten largest clonotypes hold 26% of the sample.

This clone has just a few counts. It has no known antigen specificity. The record has no base qualities; no much larger clone is one base away. In the paper's terms, the time point label means: cycle 4 day 1 (C4D1), after 6 weeks of nivolumab. Every trial patient had relapsed after autologous stem cell transplantation, and cohorts A, B and C differed in prior brentuximab vedotin exposure. Magnetic negative selection with a Miltenyi CD8+ T cell isolation kit was used to purify CD8+ T cells from thawed PBMCs. The trial cohort comprised about 60 patients with relapsed/refractory classical Hodgkin lymphoma whose best overall responses were complete response, partial response or progressive disease. Trial patients were treated with single-agent nivolumab in the multi-cohort phase II CheckMate 205 trial. An independent review committee assessed best overall response by applying the 2007 International Working Group response criteria. PBMCs from the trial were collected at three points: immediately before nivolumab initiation (C1D1), and during therapy at cycle 2 day 1 and cycle 4 day 1. After peripheral blood was drawn into 8 mL Vacutainer Cell Preparation Tubes, PBMCs were isolated by centrifugation and then cryopreserved. Purified CD4+ and CD8+ fractions were prepared only for cases with an additional available PBMC sample. Magnetically labelled cells were removed on LS columns in a quadroMACS separator, and the flow-through was retained as the purified fraction.

Between the V and J ends, shortened by 2 bases and 2 bases respectively, the junction contains 9 bases. Reading from cysteine to phenylalanine, the CDR3 counts 13 amino acids. The entry retains the CDR3 DNA only, 39 bases that are in frame from base 1. According to the germline V gene (reference sequence), CDR1 reads GTSNPN and CDR2 reads SVGIG. The sequence joins TRBV30 to TRBJ1-1, with the D gene not confidently named. The sequence was obtained from a human donor with classical Hodgkin lymphoma. Source: CD8+ T cells from blood, taken before the fourth cycle of nivolumab. The CDR3 region reads CAWSRGSNTEAFF. The sequence in DNA is TGTGCCTGGAGTCGCGGCAGCAACACTGAAGCTTTCTTT.